Following are 29 T cell receptor beta chains from one sample sequenced in a study of shared clonotypes between healthy human individuals. Sequencing used immunoSEQ multiplex PCR; TCRdb keeps in-frame clones, though not all of them. The top ten clones hold 10% to 15% of a sample with about 490,000 clones, 75% to 85% of them seen once. The specimen sequenced was PBMCs. The origin of the receptors is a woman between 40 and 55 years old in good health. Some clones in this sample may be carry-over from other donors' samples.

The chain links TRBV19 to TRBJ1-1, with D perhaps TRBD1 (6 bases). The CDR3 loop spans 14 amino acids. In germline, CDR1 is LNHDA, CDR2 SQIVND (reference sequence). Trimming left V 6 bases short and J 0 bases short, with 11 bases between. As DNA, the CDR3 is TGTGCCAGTAGCTACGGACAGATGAACACTGAAGCTTTCTTT. It encodes CASSYGQMNTEAFF.

The chain employs TRBV5-1 and TRBJ2-5; 9 nucleotides line up with TRBD1. Germline V gene lookup returns CDR1 SGHRS and CDR2 YFSETQ. V was pared by 4 bases and J by 5 bases, with 9 bases of the junction left unmatched. The CDR3 spans 15 residues. The CDR3 spells CASSVLQGAGETQYF. CDR3 in DNA: TGCGCCAGCAGCGTACTACAGGGGGCAGGGGAGACCCAGTACTTC. Combining the CDR3 with reference TRBV5-1 and TRBJ2-5 gives the whole variable domain KAGVTQTPRYLIKTRGQQVTLSCSPISGHRSVSWYQQTPGQGLQFLFEYFSETQRNKGNFPGRFSGRQFSNSRSEMNVSTLELGDSALYLCASSVLQGAGETQYFGPGTRLLVL.

This sequence joins TRBV5-4 and TRBJ1-2; TRBD1 agrees at 10 bases. The CDR3 totals 16 residues. Per germline, CDR1 SGHNT and CDR2 YYREEE (reference sequence). Trimming at V came to 3 bases and at J to 2 bases, leaving 7 bases not matched to a gene. Written as DNA, the CDR3 is TGTGCCAGCAGCTCCCCCGGGGACAGGGGCAACTATGGCTACACCTTC. It is translated as CASSSPGDRGNYGYTF.

The chain is built from TRBV5-1 and TRBJ2-1; the D gene is possibly TRBD1 (5 bases). Trimming took 2 bases from V and 4 from J, leaving 10 bases between them. The CDR3 is 14 amino acids. Germline V CDR1 and CDR2: SGHRS, YFSETQ. This CDR3 reads CASSFLDSYNEQFF. CDR3 DNA sequence: TGCGCCAGCAGCTTTCTTGACAGTTACAATGAGCAGTTCTTC. Using reference TRBV5-1 and TRBJ2-1 for the parts outside the CDR3, the full variable domain is KAGVTQTPRYLIKTRGQQVTLSCSPISGHRSVSWYQQTPGQGLQFLFEYFSETQRNKGNFPGRFSGRQFSNSRSEMNVSTLELGDSALYLCASSFLDSYNEQFFGPGTRLTVL.

The CDR3 protein is CASIPVGGTDWGYTF. Written as DNA, the CDR3 is TGTGCCAGCATCCCGGTGGGGGGGACAGATTGGGGCTACACCTTC. The chain employs TRBV28 and TRBJ1-2; 7 bases fit TRBD1. Germline CDR1 is MDHEN and CDR2 is SYDVKM. J was trimmed by 8 bases and V by 7 bases; bases with no gene match: 16. CDR3 size: 15 residues.

This chain links TRBV19 with TRBJ1-5; a weak D match, TRBD1 (6 bases). The CDR3 is 14 residues long. Germline V gene sequence: CDR1 LNHDA, CDR2 SQIVND (reference sequence). V gave up 4 bases and J gave up 2 bases, with 9 bases separating them. The CDR3 nucleotides read TGTGCCAGTAGTAAGGGGGAAGGCAATCAGCCCCAGCATTTT. It encodes CASSKGEGNQPQHF.

The chain links TRBV7-9 to TRBJ2-7; a possible D gene is TRBD2 (6 bases). The germline gives CDR1 SEHNR, CDR2 FQNEAQ (reference sequence). The CDR3 is 12 amino acids. V lost 5 bases and J 5 bases, leaving 10 bases between the germline ends. CDR3 nucleotide sequence: TGTGCCAGCAGCCCGGAGGGTAACGAGCAGTACTTC. Translated, it gives CASSPEGNEQYF.

This clone showed up just a few times. This chain connects TRBV10-3 to TRBJ2-6, with 16 bases aligning to TRBD2. Losses at the gene ends were 6 bases for V and 4 bases for J; bases not matched to a gene: 9. Germline V gene data show CDR1 as ENHRY and CDR2 as SYGVKD. This CDR3 spans 19 amino acids. The CDR3: CAISPGGLAGGPGANVLTF. The CDR3 region has the DNA TGTGCCATCAGCCCCGGGGGACTAGCGGGAGGGCCGGGGGCCAACGTCCTGACTTTC.

V gene TRBV6-5 combines with J gene TRBJ1-2; D gene ambiguous. This CDR3 spans 14 amino acids. Trimming took 11 bases from V and 5 from J, leaving 21 bases between them. CDR1 is MNHEY, CDR2 SVGAGI, per germline. CDR3 nucleotides: TGTGCCTCCGCGCCCGACGGCGGGGTTTATGGCTACACCTTC. Translated, it gives CASAPDGGVYGYTF.

The rearrangement uses TRBV5-1 and TRBJ2-5; TRBD1 is a possible D gene (5 bases). With 4 bases removed from V and 3 bases from J, the gap between germline ends came to 10 bases. The V gene's germline CDR1 is SGHRS and CDR2 YFSETQ. CDR3 length equals 13 residues. The CDR3 protein is CASSIQGEETQYF. CDR3 nucleotide sequence: TGCGCCAGCAGCATTCAGGGTGAAGAGACCCAGTACTTC.

The V call is TRBV7-2, the J call TRBJ2-7; D gene ambiguous. Germline V gives CDR1 SGHTA, CDR2 FQGNSA. The CDR3 runs 13 residues. Trimming removed 5 bases from V and 7 bases from J, with 15 bases in between. This CDR3 reads CASSPLVGQEQYF. The CDR3 nucleotides are TGTGCCAGCAGCCCCCTCGTAGGGCAGGAGCAGTACTTC. Full variable domain (outside the CDR3, taken from reference TRBV7-2 and TRBJ2-7): GAGVSQSPSNKVTEKGKDVELRCDPISGHTALYWYRQSLGQGLEFLIYFQGNSAPDKSGLPSDRFSAERTGGSVSTLTIQRTQQEDSAVYLCASSPLVGQEQYFGPGTRLTVT.

This clone appeared a few times. The V and J genes are TRBV19 and TRBJ2-1; TRBD2 agrees at 7 bases. Trimming removed 3 bases from V and 9 bases from J; junction bases left unmatched: 5. The CDR3 covers 13 residues. Germline values: CDR1 LNHDA, CDR2 SQIVND (reference sequence). CDR3 amino acids: CASSIRAGVEQFF. CDR3 bases: TGTGCCAGTAGTATTAGGGCGGGAGTTGAGCAGTTCTTC.

V is TRBV28 and J is TRBJ2-7; 7 nucleotides line up with TRBD1. V was clipped by 10 bases and J by 3 bases; unmatched bases: 6. Looked up from germline, CDR1 is MDHEN and CDR2 is SYDVKM. The CDR3 runs 12 residues. The CDR3 nucleotides read TGTGCCACCCAGGGACAGAACTACGAGCAGTACTTC. It codes for CATQGQNYEQYF.

The genes are TRBV9 and TRBJ2-2; 11 positions match TRBD1. V lost 3 bases and J lost 5; bases outside the gene matches: 6. The germline CDR1 and CDR2 sequences are SGDLS and YYNGEE. The CDR3 has 16 residues. The CDR3 DNA reads as TGTGCCAGCAGCGCTACTGGGACAGGGGGAACCGGGGAGCTGTTTTTT. This encodes CASSATGTGGTGELFF. The complete variable domain, with remaining parts taken from reference TRBV9 and TRBJ2-2, reads DSGVTQTPKHLITATGQRVTLRCSPRSGDLSVYWYQQSLDQGLQFLIQYYNGEERAKGNILERFSAQQFPDLHSELNLSSLELGDSALYFCASSATGTGGTGELFFGEGSRLTVL.

CDR3 sequence reads: CASSQQGEPPYEQYF. The CDR3 bases are TGTGCCAGCAGCCAACAGGGCGAACCACCCTACGAGCAGTACTTC. The chain joins TRBV6-5 to TRBJ2-7; weak D call: TRBD1 (6 bases). The V end lost 6 bases, the J end lost 2 bases, and 17 bases lay between the germline ends. CDR1 is MNHEY and CDR2 is SVGAGI in the germline V gene. The CDR3 is 15 amino acids.

J is TRBJ1-5 and V is TRBV7-9, with D unresolved. Trimming removed 0 bases from V and 3 bases from J, with 6 bases in between. The CDR3 extends over 14 amino acids. CDR1 and CDR2 from the germline V gene are SEHNR and FQNEAQ (reference sequence). CDR3 bases: TGTGCCAGCAGCTTAGCGGCATCCAATCAGCCCCAGCATTTT. This sequence encodes CASSLAASNQPQHF.

This chain joins TRBV7-2 and TRBJ2-5; 7 bases fit TRBD1. The V gene end was trimmed by 4 bases and the J gene end by 1 base; junction bases not matched to a gene: 3. CDR1 is SGHTA, CDR2 FQGNSA, per germline. The CDR3 runs 14 residues. DNA for the CDR3: TGTGCCAGCAGCTCTGACAGGGCCCAAGAGACCCAGTACTTC. Amino acid sequence: CASSSDRAQETQYF.

This clone was observed a handful of times. CDR3 coding DNA: TGTGCCAGCAGCGGGCGACAGGCTCACACTGAAGCTTTCTTT. The encoded protein is CASSGRQAHTEAFF. J is TRBJ1-1 and V is TRBV21-1; the table's D call, TRBD1, was not checked against the DNA. TRBV21-1 is a pseudogene segment. The CDR3 is 14 residues long.

The chain is built from TRBV10-1 and TRBJ1-2; a possible D gene is TRBD1 (6 bases). The CDR3 covers 13 residues. V was shortened by 10 bases and J by 3 bases, with 15 bases between the two germline ends. From germline, CDR1 is WNHNN and CDR2 SYGVQD (reference sequence). CDR3 protein: CATLWGLDYGYTF. DNA for the CDR3: TGCGCCACCCTCTGGGGGCTAGACTATGGCTACACCTTC.

DNA of the CDR3: TGTGCCTGGAGTCTTGGCCCGGGGAACACTGAAGCTTTCTTT. Residues: CAWSLGPGNTEAFF. The V and J genes are TRBV30 and TRBJ1-1; D uncertain. This CDR3 region has 14 residues. Germline values: CDR1 GTSNPN, CDR2 SVGIG (reference sequence). The V gene lost 2 bases and the J gene lost 1 base, with 11 bases spanning the gap.

The rearrangement joins TRBV27 to TRBJ2-7; TRBD2 aligns across 16 bases. J gave up 8 bases and V 3 bases, and 4 bases lay outside the gene matches. The CDR3 sequence is 15 residues long. CDR1 is MNHEY and CDR2 is SMNVEV in the germline V gene (reference sequence). This CDR3 reads CASSLGLAGGPQQYF. Here the CDR3 DNA reads TGTGCCAGCAGTTTGGGACTAGCGGGAGGGCCGCAGCAGTACTTC.

The chain links TRBV5-1 to TRBJ2-5; 11 bases line up with TRBD2. TRBJ2-7 matches the DNA end more closely, so the J call is doubtful. CDR3 size: 15 residues. From germline, CDR1 is SGHRS and CDR2 YFSETQ. The CDR3 DNA reads as TGCGCCAGCAGCTTGAGCCTAGCGGGAGGTTCCGAGCAGTACTTC. Its translation is CASSLSLAGGSEQYF.

Only a few counts were recorded for this clone. The chain uses TRBV9 and TRBJ2-5; weak D call: TRBD2 (5 bases). Looked up from germline, CDR1 is SGDLS and CDR2 is YYNGEE. The CDR3 has 16 residues. V lost 0 bases to trimming and J lost 5 bases, with 17 bases between them. This CDR3 reads CASSVDGGSFPETQYF. CDR3 in DNA: TGTGCCAGCAGCGTAGACGGCGGGTCCTTCCCGGAGACCCAGTACTTC.

V usage is TRBV12-5 and J usage is TRBJ1-1; D possibly corresponds to TRBD1 (6 bases). Per germline, CDR1 LGHNT and CDR2 FRNRAP. CDR3 length: 17 amino acids. The V end was cut by 0 bases, the J end by 4 bases, with 18 bases between. CDR3 sequence reads: CASGLVLNRAVITEAFF. DNA of the CDR3: TGTGCTAGTGGTTTGGTACTGAACAGGGCGGTTATCACTGAAGCTTTCTTT. Full variable domain (remainder filled in from reference TRBV12-5 and TRBJ1-1): DARVTQTPRHKVTEMGQEVTMRCQPILGHNTVFWYRQTMMQGLELLAYFRNRAPLDDSGMPKDRFSAEMPDATLATLKIQPSEPRDSAVYFCASGLVLNRAVITEAFFGQGTRLTVV.

The V call is TRBV27, the J call TRBJ1-1; TRBD1 agrees at 11 bases. V shed 5 bases, J shed 3 bases, and the junction held 2 bases outside the gene matches. Germline V gives CDR1 MNHEY, CDR2 SMNVEV (reference sequence). The CDR3 runs to 14 residues. DNA of the CDR3: TGTGCCAGCAGTGGACAGGGGGCGTACACTGAAGCTTTCTTT. This gives the protein CASSGQGAYTEAFF.

This chain connects TRBV5-1 to TRBJ2-7; 9 positions agree with TRBD1. V lost 0 bases, J lost 3 bases, and 4 bases stayed unmatched. The CDR3 spans 15 residues. Germline CDR1 is SGHRS and CDR2 is YFSETQ. The CDR3 nucleotides are TGCGCCAGCAGCTTGGATGGGACAGGGTTCTACGAGCAGTACTTC. Translation gives CASSLDGTGFYEQYF.

The CDR3 DNA is TGTGCCAGCAGCTCCGGCCGGGACAGGGGCGCCGAAGAGACCCAGTACTTC. Translated, it gives CASSSGRDRGAEETQYF. V usage is TRBV7-2 and J usage is TRBJ2-5, with 10 bases matching TRBD1. Trimming removed 4 bases from V and 3 bases from J; junction bases left unmatched: 11. Germline loops: CDR1 SGHTA, CDR2 FQGNSA. The CDR3 loop spans 17 amino acids.

The genes are TRBV19 and TRBJ2-7, with D perhaps matching TRBD2 (6 bases). The CDR3 totals 13 residues. Between the trimmed V and J ends, which lost 8 bases and 4 bases, there was a span of 15 bases. Germline CDR1 and CDR2: LNHDA and SQIVND (reference sequence). This chain's CDR3 is CASSSWRGYEQYF. CDR3 nucleotide sequence: TGTGCCAGTTCGTCGTGGAGGGGATACGAGCAGTACTTC.

The chain couples TRBV12-5 to TRBJ1-5; tentative D call: TRBD1 (5 bases). Per germline, CDR1 LGHNT and CDR2 FRNRAP. The CDR3 totals 12 residues. With 7 bases removed from V and 6 bases from J, the gap between germline ends came to 10 bases. The DNA for the CDR3 is TGTGCTAGTGCCAAGGGGAGTCAGCCCCAGCATTTT. Its translation: CASAKGSQPQHF.